Shown below are 10 T cell receptor beta chains from a single sample sequenced in a study of breast tumors, draining lymph nodes, adjacent tissues. TCRdb reprocessed the multiplex PCR reads via MiXCR and lists one record per CDR3 protein. The sample includes about 230,000 distinct CDR3 sequences, about 34% seen only once; the top ten take 1.4%. Samples came from axillary lymph nodes draining the breast cancer. Sequenced material: axillary lymph node tissue. These receptors were taken from a female donor with breast cancer. Some clones in this sample may be carry-over from other donors' samples.

The gene calls are TRBV20-1 and TRBJ2-2; 9 nucleotides match TRBD1. CDR3 length: 14 residues. V shed 6 bases and J 8 bases; nucleotides not matched to a gene: 10. Germline V gives CDR1 DFQATT, CDR2 SNEGSKA (reference sequence). The CDR3 bases are TGCAGTGCCAGGGGACAGGGTAATTTAGGGGAGCTGTTTTTT. Translated: CSARGQGNLGELFF.

The sample holds many counts of this clonotype. V usage is TRBV6-5 and J usage is TRBJ1-5, with D uncertain. CDR3 length equals 14 residues. Germline loops: CDR1 MNHEY, CDR2 SVGAGI. The ends were cut back, 0 bases at V and 2 bases at J, with 5 bases in the middle. CDR3 residues: CASSYSRGNQPQHF. Here the CDR3 DNA reads TGTGCCAGCAGTTACTCTAGGGGCAATCAGCCCCAGCATTTT.

The J gene is TRBJ2-5, the V gene TRBV20-1; 7 bases are a match to TRBD2. The junction had 4 bases not matched to a gene; V was cut back by 1 base and J by 5 bases. Germline lookup yields CDR1 DFQATT and CDR2 SNEGSKA (reference sequence). The CDR3 extends over 13 amino acids. CDR3 in amino acids: CSARGTSEETQYF. CDR3 DNA sequence: TGCAGTGCTAGAGGGACTAGTGAGGAGACCCAGTACTTC.

V usage is TRBV29-1 and J usage is TRBJ1-5, with D unclear. CDR3 length: 14 residues. The V gene lost 4 bases and the J gene lost 5 bases, with 15 bases spanning the gap. Germline lookup yields CDR1 SQVTM and CDR2 ANQGSEA. The CDR3 loop reads CSVVERVVDQPQHF. As DNA, the CDR3 is TGCAGCGTTGTGGAGAGGGTTGTTGATCAGCCCCAGCATTTT.

A few counts support this clonotype. The chain carries TRBV11-2 and TRBJ1-1; D remains unclear. Looked up from germline, CDR1 is SGHAT and CDR2 is FQNNGV. The CDR3 has 13 amino acids. Trimming cost V 5 bases and J 8 bases, with 15 bases left between them. CDR3 region: CASSPGPGREAFF. DNA of the CDR3: TGTGCCAGCAGCCCCGGGCCTGGTAGGGAAGCTTTCTTT.

In its sample, this clonotype was seen many times. The CDR3 coding sequence is TGTGCCAGCAGCTTCGGGACTGACCTTGGTGAGCAGTTCTTC. Translating gives CASSFGTDLGEQFF. The chain uses TRBV14 and TRBJ2-1; TRBD2 is a possible D gene (6 bases). The CDR3 spans 14 residues. V dropped 5 bases and J dropped 9 bases, with 17 bases sitting between them. Germline V gives CDR1 SGHDN, CDR2 FVKESK.

For this clonotype: This may be a read error, as it is one base from a much larger clone. The rearrangement links TRBV28 to TRBJ2-7; tentatively, D is TRBD1 (5 bases). Germline V gene lookup returns CDR1 MDHEN and CDR2 SYDVKM. V dropped 7 bases and J dropped 8 bases, with 12 bases sitting between them. CDR3 length equals 11 residues. CDR3 nucleotides: TGTGCCAGCAATGCCGGACATCAGCAGTACTTC. As protein: CASNAGHQQYF.

The chain joins TRBV28 to TRBJ2-2, with D perhaps assigned TRBD1 or TRBD2 (5 bases each). CDR3 length equals 16 residues. Germline V gene lookup returns CDR1 MDHEN and CDR2 SYDVKM. Deletions cut 4 bases from V and 4 bases from J, with 16 bases between. The CDR3 region is CASSSSGTALTGELFF. In DNA form, the CDR3 reads TGTGCCAGCAGTTCCTCCGGGACCGCCCTCACCGGGGAGCTGTTTTTT.

This clonotype occurred a few times. V is TRBV9 and J is TRBJ2-1, with D possibly matching TRBD2 (6 bases). The V and J ends lost 0 bases and 4 bases respectively, with 8 bases between them. Germline V gives CDR1 SGDLS, CDR2 YYNGEE. The CDR3 extends over 14 amino acids. The CDR3 reads CASSVAGLYNEQFF. CDR3 DNA: TGTGCCAGCAGCGTAGCGGGACTTTACAATGAGCAGTTCTTC.

This clonotype has just a few counts. A read error may be the cause here, since a much bigger clone is one base away. The gene calls are TRBV20-1 and TRBJ2-7; D tentatively reads TRBD1 or TRBD2 (5 bases each). CDR1 DFQATT and CDR2 SNEGSKA come from the germline V gene (reference sequence). The length of the CDR3 is 13 residues. The CDR3 DNA reads TGCAGTGCTAGCCGGGGCGGGTCCTACGCGCAGTACTTC. Its protein product is CSASRGGSYAQYF.